This entry is about one TCR beta chain. Repertoires were generated with immunoSEQ multiplex PCR, while TCRdb's copy carries only in-frame clones and drops some. The table records a few hundred thousand clones, about 90% of them present only once. The data were obtained in a study of blood T cell repertoires in COVID-19. For the study at large: The analysed material was cDNA or gDNA that came from T cells, B-cell-depleted T cells, or PBMCs.

Germline V gene sequence: CDR1 MDHEN, CDR2 SYDVKM. The CDR3 extends over 13 amino acids. Trimming left V 3 bases short and J 4 bases short, with 7 bases between. Participants reported their clinical history, and cohort assignment relied on those reports. Sequencing input: PBMCs or T cells enriched from blood (not recorded which). The chain recombines TRBV28 with TRBJ1-3; no definite D call. The source of this sequence is a woman between 25 and 40 years old who had recovered from COVID-19. This chain's CDR3 is CASSLVRGNTIYF. The CDR3 DNA follows: TGTGCCAGCAGTTTGGTCAGGGGAAACACCATATATTTT.